One and the same sample provided the 25 T cell receptor beta chains below, sequenced in a study of technical replicates of blood from several donors. TCRdb's table, derived via immunoSEQ multiplex PCR, lists solely in-frame clones and lacks some. The sample carries tens of thousands of clones, around nine tenths recorded once. The specimen sequenced was T cells isolated from PBMCs. These TCRs come from a human donor in good health.

The CDR3, as DNA: TGTGCCATCAGTGAGCCCGGGACAGGAATCTACGAGCAGTACTTC. This gives the protein CAISEPGTGIYEQYF. This rearrangement joins TRBV10-3 to TRBJ2-7, with 8 bases lining up with TRBD1. CDR1 and CDR2 from the germline V gene are ENHRY and SYGVKD. This CDR3 region has 15 residues. The ends lost 2 bases at V and 3 bases at J; junction bases unmatched: 6.

The chain has TRBV7-6 and TRBJ2-3, with TRBD2 as a possible D gene (6 bases). Looked up from germline, CDR1 is SGHVS and CDR2 is FNYEAQ. Trimming pared 5 bases from V and 2 bases from J, leaving 14 bases between. The CDR3 consists of 15 residues. The CDR3 sequence is CASSPEWGDTDTQYF. The CDR3 nucleotides are TGTGCCAGCAGCCCAGAGTGGGGGGACACAGATACGCAGTATTTT.

The V gene is TRBV2, the J gene TRBJ2-3, with 7 nucleotides matching TRBD2. Germline V gives CDR1 SNHLY, CDR2 FYNNEI. The CDR3 is made up of 16 amino acids. V shed 2 bases and J 3 bases; nucleotides not matched to a gene: 8. In nucleotides, the CDR3 is TGTGCCAGCAGTGAACGAGCGGGGAGAAGGACAGATACGCAGTATTTT. It translates to CASSERAGRRTDTQYF.

The chain joins TRBV5-1 to TRBJ2-1; 8 bases are a match to TRBD1. Germline V gene lookup returns CDR1 SGHRS and CDR2 YFSETQ. Losses at the gene ends were 4 bases for V and 3 bases for J; bases not matched to a gene: 6. The CDR3 consists of 15 residues. The DNA of the CDR3 is TGCGCCAGCAGCCAGGACACAGGGGGCTACAATGAGCAGTTCTTC. Amino acids: CASSQDTGGYNEQFF.

The gene calls are TRBV6-1 and TRBJ1-2; 9 nucleotides agree with TRBD1. CDR1 and CDR2 from the germline V gene are MNHNS and SASEGT. V dropped 2 bases and J dropped 5; count of bases not matched to a gene: 9. This CDR3 spans 16 amino acids. The CDR3: CASSETFGTGTYGYTF. The CDR3 DNA is TGTGCCAGCAGTGAAACCTTCGGGACAGGGACTTATGGCTACACCTTC.

J is TRBJ2-3 and V is TRBV27; 12 nucleotides line up with TRBD1. With 3 bases clipped from V and 4 bases from J, the junction kept 5 bases outside the gene matches. CDR3 length: 16 amino acids. Germline CDR1 is MNHEY and CDR2 is SMNVEV (reference sequence). The DNA of the CDR3 is TGTGCCAGCAGTTTGACGGGACAGGGGGCGGCAGATACGCAGTATTTT. Translating it yields CASSLTGQGAADTQYF.

Notes on this clone: The junction departs from the called germline gene at one end, perhaps through a read error. The V and J genes are TRBV27 and TRBJ2-1; no firm D call. CDR3 length equals 12 residues. Germline-derived CDR1 and CDR2 are MNHEY and SMNVEV (reference sequence). The CDR3 reads CASSFSDKRPIF. The DNA of the CDR3 is TGTGCCAGCAGTTTTTCAGATAAGCGCCCGATCTTC.

This chain uses TRBV6-5 with TRBJ2-5; the D is unclear. Trimming left V 5 bases short and J 5 bases short, with 9 bases between. The CDR3 has 12 residues. Germline V CDR1 and CDR2: MNHEY, SVGAGI. CDR3 loop: CASSNPDETQYF. For the CDR3, the DNA is TGTGCCAGCAGTAACCCAGATGAGACCCAGTACTTC.

The chain employs TRBV28 and TRBJ2-3, with D hard to call. CDR1 and CDR2 from the germline V gene are MDHEN and SYDVKM. Trimming left V 2 bases short and J 2 bases short, with 23 bases between. The CDR3 length is 19 residues. Here the CDR3 DNA reads TGTGCCAGCAGTTTAGTATATTCCCCCAAGCTAGAAGACACAGATACGCAGTATTTT. The encoded protein is CASSLVYSPKLEDTDTQYF.

The chain joins TRBV2 to TRBJ2-7; 8 nucleotides align to TRBD2. Germline values: CDR1 SNHLY, CDR2 FYNNEI. CDR3 length: 13 residues. Losses at the gene ends were 5 bases for V and 5 bases for J; bases not matched to a gene: 5. As DNA, the CDR3 is TGTGCCAGCAGTTCCGGGACTAGGGACGAGCAGTACTTC. Translating it yields CASSSGTRDEQYF.

The count of this clone is one. This sequence joins TRBV4-1 and TRBJ1-5; TRBD1 might be the D (6 bases). The CDR3 has 16 residues. V shed 1 base and J shed 3 bases, with 13 bases lying between them. Per germline, CDR1 MGHRA and CDR2 YSYEKL. CDR3 region: CASSQAPDRLNQPQHF. DNA of the CDR3: TGCGCCAGCAGCCAAGCACCGGACAGACTCAATCAGCCCCAGCATTTT.

V is TRBV4-1 and J is TRBJ1-1; D may be TRBD1 (5 bases). Trimming pared 1 base from V and 0 bases from J, leaving 12 bases between. CDR1 and CDR2 from the germline V gene are MGHRA and YSYEKL. The CDR3 sequence is 16 residues long. The CDR3 region has the DNA TGCGCCAGCAGCCAAGTCCCCGACAGTATGAACACTGAAGCTTTCTTT. This codes for CASSQVPDSMNTEAFF.

The chain links TRBV5-1 to TRBJ2-1, with 12 bases identical to TRBD2. The CDR3 extends over 15 amino acids. Unmatched junction bases numbered 6, after V lost 7 bases and J lost 4 bases. From germline, CDR1 is SGHRS and CDR2 YFSETQ. CDR3 in amino acids: CASRSSGGGYNEQFF. The DNA of the CDR3 is TGCGCCAGCCGATCTAGCGGGGGGGGGTACAATGAGCAGTTCTTC.

The chain combines TRBV27 with TRBJ2-2, with D unresolved. Germline CDR1 reads MNHEY; CDR2 reads SMNVEV (reference sequence). The V gene lost 3 bases and the J gene lost 3 bases, with 14 bases spanning the gap. The CDR3 totals 16 residues. The CDR3 DNA reads TGTGCCAGCAGTTTTCAGAATGGCCCCTACACCGGGGAGCTGTTTTTT. It specifies CASSFQNGPYTGELFF.

The chain couples TRBV27 to TRBJ2-7, with 14 bases lining up with TRBD2. Germline V gene lookup returns CDR1 MNHEY and CDR2 SMNVEV (reference sequence). The CDR3 sequence is 17 residues long. With V trimmed by 2 bases and J by 5 bases, 8 bases remained unmatched. The chain's CDR3 is CASSLLGTSGRTHEQYF. CDR3 DNA sequence: TGTGCCAGCAGTTTACTCGGGACTAGCGGGAGAACTCACGAGCAGTACTTC.

This chain joins TRBV10-3 and TRBJ2-3; 7 positions agree with TRBD2. V lost 6 bases to trimming and J lost 0 bases; unmatched junction nucleotides: 6. This CDR3 has 15 residues. Germline-derived CDR1 and CDR2 are ENHRY and SYGVKD. The CDR3 nucleotides are TGTGCCATCAGAATAAGCGGGACTAGCACAGATACGCAGTATTTT. It translates to CAIRISGTSTDTQYF.

Here the CDR3 reads CASSQTSGASSYNEQFF. In nucleotides, the CDR3 is TGTGCCAGCAGTCAGACTTCCGGCGCCAGCTCCTACAATGAGCAGTTCTTC. The J gene is TRBJ2-1, the V gene TRBV28; D gene unclear. The CDR3 length is 17 residues. V shed 5 bases and J shed 0 bases, with 17 bases lying between them. The germline gives CDR1 MDHEN, CDR2 SYDVKM.

This chain joins TRBV9 and TRBJ2-7; tentatively, D is TRBD1 (6 bases). Germline V gene data show CDR1 as SGDLS and CDR2 as YYNGEE. The CDR3 runs 16 residues. The V and J ends lost 3 bases and 2 bases respectively, with 18 bases between them. CDR3 bases: TGTGCCAGCAGCGGATTGTCCGGGACATCTCCCTACGAGCAGTACTTC. Amino acid sequence: CASSGLSGTSPYEQYF.

This chain uses TRBV7-8 with TRBJ1-2; no firm D call. The germline gives CDR1 SGHVS, CDR2 FQNEAQ. This CDR3 comprises 16 residues. Trimming stripped 6 bases from V and 4 bases from J, with 21 bases between. DNA for the CDR3: TGTGCCAGCAGGCCCGTCCTTTCGGGTGGCCTCTATGGCTACACCTTC. This codes for CASRPVLSGGLYGYTF.

The V gene is TRBV27, the J gene TRBJ2-3; possible D gene TRBD1, 6 bases. The germline V gene has CDR1 MNHEY and CDR2 SMNVEV (reference sequence). This CDR3 has 14 amino acids. The V gene lost 3 bases and the J gene lost 0 bases, with 7 bases spanning the gap. The chain's CDR3 is CASSLGHSTDTQYF. The CDR3 nucleotides are TGTGCCAGCAGTTTGGGACATAGCACAGATACGCAGTATTTT.

This clone was observed a single time. In DNA form, the CDR3 reads TGTGCCAGCAGTCTACTAGGGGGTGGATTGTTGGGCACAGATACGCAGTATTTT. Translation gives CASSLLGGGLLGTDTQYF. The chain couples TRBV27 to TRBJ2-3, with D possibly TRBD1 on 6 matching bases. Deletions cut 5 bases from V and 1 base from J, with 22 bases between. This CDR3 comprises 18 residues. The germline CDR1 and CDR2 sequences are MNHEY and SMNVEV (reference sequence).

The chain joins TRBV7-6 to TRBJ1-1, with 9 bases fitting TRBD1. Germline trimming cut 4 bases from V and 4 bases from J; bases unmatched to any gene: 4. This CDR3 contains 14 residues. Per germline, CDR1 SGHVS and CDR2 FNYEAQ. CDR3 loop: CASSSGTGTTEAFF. In DNA form, the CDR3 reads TGTGCCAGCAGCTCTGGGACAGGGACCACTGAAGCTTTCTTT.

The chain employs TRBV13 and TRBJ1-2; 7 nucleotides line up with TRBD1. Germline lookup yields CDR1 PRHDT and CDR2 FYEKMQ (reference sequence). The V segment lost 6 bases and the J segment 5 bases; nucleotides outside the gene matches: 12. The CDR3 totals 15 residues. The DNA for the CDR3 is TGTGCCAGCAGGCAGGGGGGTGGGGGCGAATATGGCTACACCTTC. Translation: CASRQGGGGEYGYTF.

The chain is built from TRBV11-3 and TRBJ1-4; possible D gene TRBD1, 6 bases. V shed 3 bases and J shed 6 bases, with 11 bases lying between them. Looked up from germline, CDR1 is SGHNT and CDR2 is YENEEA. The CDR3 is 14 residues long. The CDR3 bases are TGTGCCAGCAGCTTTCGGACAGAGGATGAAAAACTGTTTTTT. This sequence encodes CASSFRTEDEKLFF.

The chain joins TRBV28 to TRBJ1-2; 7 nucleotides agree with TRBD1. The ends lost 6 bases at V and 4 bases at J; junction bases unmatched: 8. The CDR3 spans 14 residues. CDR1 and CDR2 (germline): MDHEN, SYDVKM. DNA for the CDR3: TGTGCCAGCAGCCCTTCTACAGGGGTCTATGGCTACACCTTC. Translation: CASSPSTGVYGYTF.